Shown below are 17 T cell receptor beta chains from a single sample sequenced in a study of graft-versus-host responses after intestinal transplantation. Using immunoSEQ multiplex PCR, the repertoire was profiled, and TCRdb retains in-frame clones only, with some absent. The table includes tens of thousands of clones, about 94% detected once. These receptors have no known antigen. Source: unstimulated CD8+ T cells sorted from spleen or lymph node cells, taken before intestinal transplant. Every receptor here comes from a human donor who received an intestinal transplant.

The chain employs TRBV6-5 and TRBJ1-2; TRBD1 might be the D (5 bases). The V end was cut by 4 bases, the J end by 8 bases, with 14 bases between. CDR3 size: 13 residues. Germline loops: CDR1 MNHEY, CDR2 SVGAGI. CDR3 in amino acids: CASSSTARQGYTF. The CDR3, as DNA: TGTGCCAGCAGTTCTACCGCGAGACAGGGCTACACCTTC.

The J gene is TRBJ1-2, the V gene TRBV9, with D unresolved. Between the trimmed V and J ends, which lost 2 bases and 4 bases, there was a span of 18 bases. The CDR3 consists of 16 residues. Germline CDR1 SGDLS, CDR2 YYNGEE. CDR3 in amino acids: CASSVSSLTISYGYTF. The CDR3 DNA reads as TGTGCCAGCAGCGTTTCCAGCCTTACCATTTCCTATGGCTACACCTTC.

The chain links TRBV15 to TRBJ2-7; 7 bases agree with TRBD2. This CDR3 has 19 residues. Germline CDR1 LNHNV, CDR2 YYDKDF (reference sequence). The V gene end was trimmed by 0 bases and the J gene end by 5 bases; junction bases not matched to a gene: 19. The CDR3 DNA sequence: TGTGCCACCAGCAGAGAGCAGGACGCTAGCGGAGTCCTTGGCCACGAGCAGTACTTC. Protein: CATSREQDASGVLGHEQYF.

V usage is TRBV28 and J usage is TRBJ1-3; 7 bases line up with TRBD1. The CDR3 runs to 15 residues. CDR1 is MDHEN and CDR2 is SYDVKM in the germline V gene. Trimming took 2 bases from V and 3 from J; bases not matched to a gene: 4. The CDR3 DNA sequence: TGTGCCAGCAGTTTAACAGGGGATGTTGGAAACACCATATATTTT. This gives the protein CASSLTGDVGNTIYF.

The chain recombines TRBV29-1 with TRBJ1-1; 9 nucleotides agree with TRBD1. The CDR3 spans 13 residues. The ends lost 4 bases at V and 5 bases at J; junction bases unmatched: 5. The germline V gene has CDR1 SQVTM and CDR2 ANQGSEA. CDR3 coding DNA: TGCAGCGTTGGAACAGGGGGCAGGACTGAAGCTTTCTTT. Amino acids: CSVGTGGRTEAFF.

The chain combines TRBV30 with TRBJ1-5; D remains ambiguous. Germline CDR1 reads GTSNPN; CDR2 reads SVGIG (reference sequence). The CDR3 has 12 amino acids. The V and J ends lost 0 bases and 6 bases respectively, with 6 bases between them. CDR3 protein: CAWSVPGQPQHF. The CDR3 DNA is TGTGCCTGGAGTGTCCCGGGTCAGCCCCAGCATTTT.

V usage is TRBV14 and J usage is TRBJ2-5; 7 nucleotides match TRBD2. Trimming at V came to 2 bases and at J to 4 bases, leaving 1 base not matched to a gene. This CDR3 has 13 residues. Germline CDR1 and CDR2: SGHDN and FVKESK. CDR3 loop: CASSQRGVETQYF. CDR3 DNA sequence: TGTGCCAGCAGCCAACGGGGGGTAGAGACCCAGTACTTC.

The V and J genes are TRBV19 and TRBJ1-5; D remains ambiguous. This CDR3 is built from 14 residues. V lost 5 bases to trimming and J lost 0 bases, with 8 bases between them. Per the germline V gene, CDR1 is LNHDA and CDR2 is SQIVND (reference sequence). The CDR3 DNA is TGTGCCAGTAGTTTCCTCAATAGCAATCAGCCCCAGCATTTT. It specifies CASSFLNSNQPQHF.

The gene calls are TRBV4-1 and TRBJ2-1; no firm D call. The CDR3 extends over 16 amino acids. The germline V gene encodes CDR1 MGHRA and CDR2 YSYEKL. V lost 0 bases and J 5 bases, leaving 14 bases between the germline ends. CDR3 DNA sequence: TGCGCCAGCAGCCAAGATGTAGGAATGGGGAACAATGAGCAGTTCTTC. It encodes CASSQDVGMGNNEQFF.

This chain uses TRBV7-9 with TRBJ2-3; D may be TRBD2 (6 bases). Deletions cut 3 bases from V and 2 bases from J, with 12 bases between. Germline CDR1 and CDR2: SEHNR and FQNEAQ (reference sequence). The CDR3 is made up of 15 amino acids. The CDR3 nucleotides are TGTGCCAGCAGCTTGGAGTGGGAGGACACAGATACGCAGTATTTT. This translates into CASSLEWEDTDTQYF.

The gene calls are TRBV7-9 and TRBJ2-3; tentatively, D is TRBD2 (5 bases). CDR1 is SEHNR, CDR2 FQNEAQ, per germline (reference sequence). Trimming shortened V by 3 bases and J by 2 bases, and 15 bases separated the two germline ends. CDR3 length equals 16 residues. The CDR3 protein is CASSFFGITLTDTQYF. The CDR3 nucleotides read TGTGCCAGCAGCTTTTTCGGGATTACACTCACAGATACGCAGTATTTT.

The chain links TRBV6-1 to TRBJ1-5, with D perhaps TRBD1 (6 bases). The V end was cut by 1 base, the J end by 4 bases, with 11 bases between. The germline V gene has CDR1 MNHNS and CDR2 SASEGT. CDR3 length: 15 residues. The CDR3, as DNA: TGTGCCAGCAGTGAAGTCGCAGGGGTGAATCAGCCCCAGCATTTT. The encoded protein is CASSEVAGVNQPQHF.

V and J are TRBV19 and TRBJ2-1; D not certain. Germline CDR1 is LNHDA and CDR2 is SQIVND (reference sequence). V was cut by 1 base and J by 8 bases, with 15 bases left in between. There are 15 residues in the CDR3. CDR3 region: CASSIAALGIHEQFF. DNA of the CDR3: TGTGCCAGTAGTATAGCGGCGTTGGGAATACATGAGCAGTTCTTC.

This rearrangement joins TRBV27 to TRBJ2-1; D not resolved. Germline assignment: CDR1 MNHEY and CDR2 SMNVEV (reference sequence). This CDR3 is built from 15 residues. Trimming took off 8 bases at V and 9 bases at J, with 23 bases between the two ends. This CDR3 reads CASGFRSRRPGEQFF. The CDR3 bases are TGTGCCAGCGGGTTCCGGAGCCGACGGCCGGGTGAGCAGTTCTTC.

The rearrangement links TRBV10-3 to TRBJ1-1, with D perhaps TRBD1 (6 bases). This CDR3 is built from 12 residues. Germline loops: CDR1 ENHRY, CDR2 SYGVKD. Trimming stripped 6 bases from V and 8 bases from J, with 13 bases between. DNA for the CDR3: TGTGCCATCAGCGGAACCGGGACAGAAGCTTTCTTT. Its protein product is CAISGTGTEAFF.

V gene TRBV9 combines with J gene TRBJ2-7; 9 nucleotides align to TRBD2. J was trimmed by 5 bases and V by 3 bases; bases with no gene match: 12. CDR3 length equals 16 residues. Germline V gives CDR1 SGDLS, CDR2 YYNGEE. CDR3 protein: CASSAHDSGRRDEQYF. Written as DNA, the CDR3 is TGTGCCAGCAGCGCCCATGATAGCGGGAGAAGGGACGAGCAGTACTTC.

This sequence joins TRBV28 and TRBJ2-1, with D tentatively TRBD1 (6 bases). Germline V gene lookup returns CDR1 MDHEN and CDR2 SYDVKM. V lost 3 bases and J 4 bases, leaving 16 bases between the germline ends. The CDR3 spans 16 residues. CDR3 loop: CASSLPTGTQYNEQFF. In DNA, the CDR3 is TGTGCCAGCAGTTTGCCTACAGGGACGCAATACAATGAGCAGTTCTTC. Full variable domain (missing parts from reference TRBV28 and TRBJ2-1): DVKVTQSSRYLVKRTGEKVFLECVQDMDHENMFWYRQDPGLGLRLIYFSYDVKMKEKGDIPEGYSVSREKKERFSLILESASTNQTSMYLCASSLPTGTQYNEQFFGPGTRLTVL.